This is a list of T cell receptor beta chains from one sample in a study of vaccination effects on CD4 cells after COVID-19. The method was immunoSEQ multiplex PCR; TCRdb's version includes in-frame clones alone and lacks a portion of them. In the table there are around 59,000 clones, 75% to 85% of which are singletons. What these receptors recognize is not known. The source material was CD4+ T cells from PBMCs cultured with HCoV-OC43 spike peptides, sampled after COVID-19 vaccination. The receptors derive from a human donor who received a COVID-19 vaccine. Each CDR3 is given with its conserved first and last residue. D genes are given only for firm matches. Size is stated for part of the rows, as once, few or many counts, or as a class when the clone is expanded.

D gene,J gene,clone size,V gene,CDR3 protein,CDR3 DNA
NA,TRBJ2-3,NA,TRBV7-2,CASSSSTYNTQYF,TGTGCCAGCAGCTCCTCTACTTATAATACGCAGTATTTT
NA,TRBJ2-2,NA,TRBV5-1,CASSLILENTGELFF,TGCGCCAGCAGCTTGATTCTGGAGAACACCGGGGAGCTGTTTTTT
NA,TRBJ2-5,NA,TRBV14,CASSQDLGAGETQYF,TGTGCCAGCAGCCAAGACTTAGGGGCGGGGGAGACCCAGTACTTC
TRBD1,TRBJ1-2,NA,TRBV7-9,CASSDRDDYGYTF,TGTGCCAGCAGCGACAGGGACGACTATGGCTACACCTTC
NA,TRBJ1-2,NA,TRBV3-1/TRBV3-2,CASSERDYYGYTF,TGTGCCAGCAGCGAGAGGGACTACTATGGCTACACCTTC
NA,TRBJ1-3,NA,TRBV18,CASSPEGVRNTIYF,TGTGCCAGCTCACCGGAGGGAGTTAGAAACACCATATATTTT
NA,TRBJ2-2,NA,TRBV18,CASSRQGTLTKNTGELFF,TGTGCCAGCTCACGTCAGGGGACCCTTACTAAGAACACCGGGGAGCTGTTTTTT
NA,TRBJ1-3,NA,TRBV3-1/TRBV3-2,CASSPGSNTIYF,TGTGCCAGCAGCCCAGGGTCAAACACCATATATTTT
NA,TRBJ1-5,few,TRBV5-8,CASSIGHQDGQPQHF,TGTGCCAGCAGCATAGGACACCAGGACGGTCAGCCCCAGCATTTT
NA,TRBJ2-1,NA,TRBV28,CASSRVAGHNEQFF,TGTGCCAGCAGCCGAGTTGCGGGACACAATGAGCAGTTCTTC
TRBD2,TRBJ2-1,NA,TRBV24-1,CATSDLGLAGVGEQFF,TGTGCCACCAGTGACCTGGGACTAGCGGGGGTGGGTGAGCAGTTCTTC
NA,TRBJ1-2,once,TRBV12-3/TRBV12-4,CASSYDTRKRYTF,TGTGCCAGCAGTTACGACACGAGGAAACGCTACACCTTC
NA,TRBJ1-5,NA,TRBV13,CASSLRGGGNQPQHF,TGTGCCAGCAGCTTACGTGGAGGTGGGAATCAGCCCCAGCATTTT
NA,TRBJ2-1,NA,TRBV5-1,CASRLAAAINEQFF,TGCGCCAGCCGGCTAGCTGCAGCTATTAATGAGCAGTTCTTC
NA,TRBJ2-3,few,TRBV7-2,CASSFRSVGDTQYF,TGTGCCAGCAGCTTTAGGAGTGTTGGAGATACGCAGTATTTT
TRBD1,TRBJ1-5,NA,TRBV10-3,CAISESGTGGNQPQHF,TGTGCCATCAGTGAGTCCGGGACAGGAGGCAATCAGCCCCAGCATTTT
NA,TRBJ1-6,NA,TRBV5-4,CASSLQGNNSPLHF,TGTGCCAGCAGCCTACAGGGCAATAATTCACCCCTCCACTTT
NA,TRBJ1-4,few,TRBV27,CASSLSALATNEKLFF,TGTGCCAGCAGTTTATCGGCTCTTGCAACTAATGAAAAACTGTTTTTT
NA,TRBJ1-4,NA,TRBV30,CAWNIATNEKLFF,TGTGCCTGGAACATCGCAACTAATGAAAAACTGTTTTTT
NA,TRBJ1-4,NA,TRBV2,CASSVKGSGVKLFF,TGTGCCAGCAGTGTAAAGGGTTCGGGGGTAAAACTGTTTTTT
TRBD1,TRBJ2-1,NA,TRBV3-1/TRBV3-2,CASSLQGADNEQFF,TGTGCCAGCAGCTTACAGGGGGCTGACAATGAGCAGTTCTTC
NA,TRBJ1-4,few,TRBV25-1,CASSEGSGTQVF,TGTGCCAGCAGTGAAGGGTCGGGGACCCAGGTTTTT
NA,TRBJ2-5,NA,TRBV6-6,CASMPRNQETQYF,TGTGCCAGCATGCCTAGGAACCAAGAGACCCAGTACTTC
NA,TRBJ2-2,NA,TRBV18,CASSPVTVTNTGELFF,TGTGCCAGCTCACCAGTAACAGTGACTAACACCGGGGAGCTGTTTTTT
NA,TRBJ2-1,NA,TRBV10-2,CASSELGGPTINEQFF,TGCGCCAGCAGTGAGTTAGGGGGGCCCACCATCAATGAGCAGTTCTTC
NA,TRBJ1-1,NA,TRBV6-1,CASSELMMNTEAFF,TGTGCCAGCAGTGAACTAATGATGAACACTGAAGCTTTCTTT
NA,TRBJ2-2,NA,TRBV10-1,CASSLSASGELFF,TGCGCCAGCAGTTTAAGCGCGTCCGGGGAGCTGTTTTTT
NA,TRBJ1-5,NA,TRBV6-2/TRBV6-3,CASSRDKYQPQHF,TGTGCCAGCAGTAGGGACAAGTATCAGCCCCAGCATTTT
NA,TRBJ1-6,NA,TRBV18,CASSPQGPAYNSPLHF,TGTGCCAGCTCACCACAGGGGCCCGCCTATAATTCACCCCTCCACTTT
NA,TRBJ2-5,NA,TRBV18,CASSPPGGETQYF,TGTGCCAGCTCACCACCTGGTGGTGAGACCCAGTACTTC
NA,TRBJ1-3,NA,TRBV19,CASSIESSSGNTIYF,TGTGCCAGTAGTATAGAATCGAGCTCTGGAAACACCATATATTTT
TRBD1,TRBJ1-4,NA,TRBV27,CASSLTRTGLKLFF,TGTGCCAGCAGTTTAACCCGGACAGGGTTAAAACTGTTTTTT
NA,TRBJ2-3,NA,TRBV18,CASSPSQSSTDTQYF,TGTGCCAGCTCACCATCCCAGTCCAGCACAGATACGCAGTATTTT
TRBD1,TRBJ2-1,once,TRBV15,CATEGAASNEQFF,TGTGCCACCGAGGGGGCAGCAAGCAATGAGCAGTTCTTC
TRBD2,TRBJ2-1,NA,TRBV5-1,CASSLVRGSGGEQFF,TGCGCCAGCAGCTTGGTACGGGGTAGCGGGGGCGAGCAGTTCTTC
NA,TRBJ2-2,NA,TRBV2,CASSEFPGNTGELFF,TGTGCCAGCAGTGAATTTCCCGGGAACACCGGGGAGCTGTTTTTT
NA,TRBJ1-1,NA,TRBV4-1,CASSQDGSRDPRNTEAFF,TGCGCCAGCAGCCAAGATGGGTCCAGGGATCCAAGAAACACTGAAGCTTTCTTT
NA,TRBJ2-1,NA,TRBV5-4,CASSGGQGTYNEQFF,TGTGCCAGCAGCGGGGGGCAGGGGACCTACAATGAGCAGTTCTTC
NA,TRBJ2-2,NA,TRBV24-1,CATSDLLPFGNAGELFF,TGTGCCACCAGTGATCTCCTTCCGTTCGGGAATGCCGGGGAGCTGTTTTTT
TRBD1,TRBJ1-1,NA,TRBV19,CASLDPGGTEAFF,TGTGCCTCCCTCGACCCAGGGGGCACTGAAGCTTTCTTT